These T cell receptor beta chains were read from a single sample in a study of OX40 agonist ivuxolimab in advanced cancers. Sequencing used immunoSEQ multiplex PCR; TCRdb keeps in-frame clones, though not all of them. Of 55,000 to 75,000 clones in the sample, roughly 90% were seen once. Material: CD4+ or CD8+ T cells sorted from blood, obtained in a trial of the OX40 agonist ivuxolimab. All receptors derive from an adult with an advanced solid tumor such as melanoma, head and neck, liver or kidney cancer. Each CDR3 is given with its conserved first and last residue. Each record gives: J gene, D gene, clone size, V gene, CDR3 DNA, CDR3 protein. The D gene is left open where the match is weak. The size entry is marked missing in some rows and otherwise reads once, few, many or a size class.

TRBJ1-5,-,few,TRBV4-2,TGTGCCAGCAGCCAAGATCGTGGGGATCAGCCCCAGCATTTT,CASSQDRGDQPQHF
TRBJ2-2,TRBD2,-,TRBV5-1,TGCGCCAGCAGCCCACCGGGACTAGCGGGAGGAACCGGGGAGCTGTTTTTT,CASSPPGLAGGTGELFF
TRBJ2-7,TRBD2,-,TRBV11-3,TGTGCCAGCAGCTTATCGGGAGGGCCCTACGAGCAGTACTTC,CASSLSGGPYEQYF
TRBJ1-1,-,-,TRBV6-1,TGTGCCAGCAGTGAAGGTAAAGCTTTCTTT,CASSEGKAFF
TRBJ2-7,-,few,TRBV7-8,TGTGCCAGCAGCTCACCCGGCGGCGGAGGCTACGAGCAGTACTTC,CASSSPGGGGYEQYF
TRBJ2-7,-,-,TRBV6-6,TGTGCCAGCAACACAGCCCGGAGCGAGCAGTACTTC,CASNTARSEQYF
TRBJ1-3,-,-,TRBV6-6,TGTGCCAGCAGTTACCAGGGAGTCTCTGGAAACACCATATATTTT,CASSYQGVSGNTIYF
TRBJ2-3,-,-,TRBV5-1,TGCGCCAGCAGCTTCTCAGCGGCACCCACAGATACGCAGTATTTT,CASSFSAAPTDTQYF
TRBJ2-1,-,-,TRBV6-6,TGTGCCAGCAGTCCGGGGGCCCGCTCCTACAATGAGCAGTTCTTC,CASSPGARSYNEQFF
TRBJ1-5,-,-,TRBV7-9,TGTGCCAGCAGCCTAGACAAGGCGCCCCAGCATTTT,CASSLDKAPQHF
TRBJ2-7,-,-,TRBV5-8,TGTGCCAGCAGCTTGAGAGTCTACGAGCAGTACTTC,CASSLRVYEQYF
TRBJ1-1,-,-,TRBV29-1,TGCAGCGTCAAGATGGGGTCCATGAACACTGAAGCTTTCTTT,CSVKMGSMNTEAFF
TRBJ1-2,-,-,TRBV5-1,TGCGCCAGCAGCTTGGGTTATAGCTATGGCTACACCTTC,CASSLGYSYGYTF
TRBJ1-4,-,-,TRBV6-1,TGTGCCAGCAGTTTACAGAATGAAAAACTGTTTTTT,CASSLQNEKLFF
TRBJ2-3,-,-,TRBV10-1,TGCGCCAGCAGTGAATTGCGGGGAAGCACAGATACGCAGTATTTT,CASSELRGSTDTQYF
TRBJ2-1,-,once,TRBV7-9,TGTGCCAGCAGCCTTAGGGGAGGAGGCTCCTACAATGAGCAGTTCTTC,CASSLRGGGSYNEQFF
TRBJ1-1,TRBD1,few,TRBV18,TGTGCCAGCTCACCAGGACAGGGAGATGAAGCTTTCTTT,CASSPGQGDEAFF
TRBJ2-2,-,-,TRBV10-1,TGCGCCAGCACTGACGGGAACACCGGGGAGCTGTTTTTT,CASTDGNTGELFF
TRBJ1-6,-,-,TRBV6-1,TGTGCCAGCAGTTTCTCAACAGGGCTCTCACCCCTCCACTTT,CASSFSTGLSPLHF
TRBJ2-7,-,-,TRBV25-1,TGTGCCAGCAGTGGGACGGGCTCCTACGAGCAGTACTTC,CASSGTGSYEQYF
TRBJ2-5,-,-,TRBV27,TGTGCCAGCAGTCAAGGGTTTGCCCAGTACTTC,CASSQGFAQYF
TRBJ2-4,-,few,TRBV5-1,TGCGCCAGCAGCCTGGACAGCAAAAACATTCAGTACTTC,CASSLDSKNIQYF
TRBJ1-1,TRBD1,-,TRBV5-8,TGTGCCAGCAGCTTGGCAGGGACAGTGAACACTGAAGCTTTCTTT,CASSLAGTVNTEAFF
TRBJ2-7,TRBD2,-,TRBV5-4,TGTGCCAGCAGCCCAAGCGGGAGGGCCTACGAGCAGTACTTC,CASSPSGRAYEQYF
TRBJ1-5,-,-,TRBV6-5,TGTGCCAGCAGTGAACAGGGTGGTAATCAGCCCCAGCATTTT,CASSEQGGNQPQHF
TRBJ1-2,TRBD1,-,TRBV27,TGTGCCAGCAGTGGGGGGTCCGGGACAGGGGGCGGCTACACCTTC,CASSGGSGTGGGYTF
TRBJ1-2,-,-,TRBV30,TGTGCCTGGAACAAAAATGTGGGGGACTATGGCTACACCTTC,CAWNKNVGDYGYTF
TRBJ2-2,TRBD1,-,TRBV2,TGTGCCAGCAGTACAGGGGGCAGGAACACCGGGGAGCTGTTTTTT,CASSTGGRNTGELFF
TRBJ2-3,-,-,TRBV28,TGTGCCAGCACAGCTAGCACAGATACGCAGTATTTT,CASTASTDTQYF
TRBJ1-2,-,-,TRBV7-9,TGTGCCAGCAGCTTATTGGGGGGGCAGACGGGATATGGCTACACCTTC,CASSLLGGQTGYGYTF
TRBJ2-7,-,-,TRBV5-1,TGCGCCAGCAGCTTGGACAGGACCGAGCAGTACTTC,CASSLDRTEQYF
TRBJ2-3,-,-,TRBV30,TGTGCCTGGAGTGTAAACAGTGTTTCAACAGATACGCAGTATTTT,CAWSVNSVSTDTQYF
TRBJ1-5,-,few,TRBV5-5,TGTGCCAGCAGCTTGGACCGGGCCACAATGGGTCAGCCCCAGCATTTT,CASSLDRATMGQPQHF
TRBJ1-6,-,-,TRBV6-1,TGTGCCAGCATACTAATCCGGGGCGACAATTCACCCCTCCACTTT,CASILIRGDNSPLHF
TRBJ1-6,-,-,TRBV11-3,TGTGCCAGCAGCCTTGGTAATTCACCCCTCCACTTT,CASSLGNSPLHF
TRBJ2-1,TRBD1,-,TRBV5-1,TGCGCCAGCAGCTTGCTAATCATTGGGACAGGGGGCAATGAGCAGTTCTTC,CASSLLIIGTGGNEQFF
TRBJ2-7,-,-,TRBV6-5,TGTGCCAGCACCAAACCCGGAGGGGTGGGGGAGCAGTACTTC,CASTKPGGVGEQYF
TRBJ1-2,-,-,TRBV9,TGTGCCAGCAGCGTAGAAGGTTATGGCTACACCTTC,CASSVEGYGYTF
TRBJ1-3,-,-,TRBV4-1,TGCGCCAGCAGCCAAGACCCAGGGTCGGGAAACACCATATATTTT,CASSQDPGSGNTIYF
TRBJ1-4,-,-,TRBV28,TGTGCCAGCAGGTTAAGGGACGAAAAACTGTTTTTT,CASRLRDEKLFF
TRBJ2-3,-,-,TRBV6-6,TGTGCCAGCAGCCCCCCGGTCAGCACAGATACGCAGTATTTT,CASSPPVSTDTQYF
TRBJ2-7,-,-,TRBV6-6,TGTGCCAGCAGTTTAGGGGGTACACCCTACGAGCAGTACTTC,CASSLGGTPYEQYF
TRBJ1-1,-,-,TRBV10-3,TGTGCCATCAGTGAGTACAGCTCAAACACTGAAGCTTTCTTT,CAISEYSSNTEAFF
TRBJ1-3,-,-,TRBV5-1,TGCGCCAGCAGCCTTACTCCGCCTAAATCTGGAAACACCATATATTTT,CASSLTPPKSGNTIYF
TRBJ1-4,-,once,TRBV5-4,TGTGCCAGCAGCCCCAGGGGTGGTGATGATGAAAAACTGTTTTTT,CASSPRGGDDEKLFF
TRBJ2-2,TRBD1,few,TRBV11-2,TGTGCCAGCAGCTCGACAGGGGGCAGGGCCGGGGAGCTGTTTTTT,CASSSTGGRAGELFF
TRBJ1-3,-,-,TRBV6-5,TGTGCCAGCAGTTACGAGGCGTTCTCTGGAAACACCATATATTTT,CASSYEAFSGNTIYF